The present T cell receptor beta chain was sequenced within a study of response to subunit inactivated influenza vaccine. This clonotype was found many times. What it recognizes is unknown. TCRdb reprocessed the RT-PCR reads via MiXCR and lists one record per CDR3 protein. The data show fewer than 550,000 distinct CDR3 sequences, less than 30% seen once. Study findings and constraints: A suggestion made by the authors is that each seasonal influenza vaccination recruits few new T cells.

The source material was CD4+ T cells sorted from PBMCs, sampled around 5 days after vaccination. The receptor was isolated from a man over 45 who received an inactivated influenza vaccine.

The CDR3 DNA reads TGCAGCGTTGTTCCCCTAGCGGGCCACGAGCAGTACTTC. Residues: CSVVPLAGHEQYF. The J gene is TRBJ2-7, the V gene TRBV29-1; 8 bases fit TRBD2. The CDR3 loop spans 13 amino acids. With 4 bases clipped from V and 5 bases from J, the junction kept 7 bases outside the gene matches. Germline assignment: CDR1 SQVTM and CDR2 ANQGSEA.